The rows below give T cell receptor beta chains drawn from one sample of a study of siplizumab effects on memory and regulatory T cells. The repertoire was sequenced with immunoSEQ multiplex PCR; TCRdb's copy has only in-frame clones and lacks some. The table lists 45,000 to 60,000 clones, roughly 84% of them singletons. Sequenced material: naive CD8+ T cells sorted from blood. The receptors stem from a human donor in good health. Each CDR3 is given with its conserved first and last residue. Each record gives: CDR3 protein, CDR3 DNA, J gene, D gene, V gene, clone size. The D gene is left open where the match is weak. Size values are once, few and many counts, or a class for expanded clones, and some rows have none.

CASSQDRGGAEGYTF,TGCGCCAGCAGCCAAGATCGAGGGGGCGCTGAGGGCTACACCTTC,TRBJ1-2,TRBD1,TRBV4-1,-
CASTHWGPGGNEQFF,TGTGCCAGTACCCACTGGGGGCCCGGGGGGAATGAGCAGTTCTTC,TRBJ2-1,-,TRBV19,-
CASSEDFRLAGGYTQYF,TGTGCCAGCAGCGAAGACTTTAGGCTAGCGGGAGGATATACGCAGTATTTT,TRBJ2-3,TRBD2,TRBV14,-
CASSFSEGPSYNEQFF,TGCGCCAGCAGCTTCTCCGAGGGTCCCTCCTACAATGAGCAGTTCTTC,TRBJ2-1,-,TRBV5-1,-
CASKFRTATPNEQYF,TGTGCCAGCAAATTTCGGACAGCCACCCCGAACGAGCAGTACTTC,TRBJ2-7,-,TRBV11-2,-
CASSLEYSLKETQYF,TGTGCCAGCAGCTTAGAGTACAGTCTCAAAGAGACCCAGTACTTC,TRBJ2-5,-,TRBV11-2,-
CASSPAGRWDTQYF,TGTGCCAGCAGCCCAGCGGGACGTTGGGATACGCAGTATTTT,TRBJ2-3,TRBD2,TRBV7-2,-
CASSPRGTEETQYF,TGTGCCAGCAGCCCCCGGGGGACCGAAGAGACCCAGTACTTC,TRBJ2-5,-,TRBV7-9,-
CASSSAGYEQFF,TGTGCCAGCAGCTCCGCAGGATATGAGCAGTTCTTC,TRBJ2-1,-,TRBV7-9,-
CASSGGGRAEAFF,TGTGCCAGCAGCGGAGGCGGCCGGGCTGAAGCTTTCTTT,TRBJ1-1,-,TRBV7-2,-
CSVEEVSDASPGQFLETQYF,TGCAGCGTTGAAGAAGTATCCGATGCGTCACCGGGACAGTTTTTGGAGACCCAGTACTTC,TRBJ2-5,TRBD1,TRBV29-1,once
CASSLLGESYQETQYF,TGTGCCAGCAGCTTGTTGGGGGAGAGCTACCAAGAGACCCAGTACTTC,TRBJ2-5,-,TRBV5-4,-
CASSSPTSRGTDTQYF,TGTGCCAGTAGCTCGCCGACTAGCAGGGGGACAGATACGCAGTATTTT,TRBJ2-3,-,TRBV19,-
CASSPPYTGELFF,TGTGCCAGCTCACCCCCCTACACCGGGGAGCTGTTTTTT,TRBJ2-2,-,TRBV18,-
CASSGGQDSNQPQHF,TGTGCCAGCAGCGGCGGACAGGATAGCAATCAGCCCCAGCATTTT,TRBJ1-5,TRBD1,TRBV11-2,-
CASRGHHSSYNEQFF,TGTGCCAGCAGAGGCCATCATAGCTCCTACAATGAGCAGTTCTTC,TRBJ2-1,-,TRBV6-4,-
CASSQGVAGNTGELFF,TGTGCCAGCAGCCAGGGAGTAGCGGGGAACACCGGGGAGCTGTTTTTT,TRBJ2-2,TRBD2,TRBV7-6,-
CASSPEGSSYNEQFF,TGTGCCAGCAGCCCCGAGGGTAGCTCCTACAATGAGCAGTTCTTC,TRBJ2-1,-,TRBV7-9,-
CASSFLRAINQPQHF,TGTGCCAGCAGCTTCCTCCGGGCCATCAATCAGCCCCAGCATTTT,TRBJ1-5,-,TRBV7-8,-
CASSLEATGGEQYF,TGTGCCAGCAGCTTGGAAGCCACTGGAGGCGAGCAGTACTTC,TRBJ2-7,-,TRBV5-4,-
CASSQGTTATGELFF,TGTGCCAGCAGCCAGGGTACAACGGCGACCGGGGAGCTGTTTTTT,TRBJ2-2,-,TRBV7-2,-
CASSPGTETSTDTQYF,TGTGCCAGCAGTCCCGGGACTGAAACTAGCACAGATACGCAGTATTTT,TRBJ2-3,-,TRBV27,-
CASSIDHRADTQYF,TGTGCCAGTAGTATAGATCACAGGGCTGATACGCAGTATTTT,TRBJ2-3,-,TRBV19,-
CASSLGRSSLSQSGANVLTF,TGCGCCAGCAGCTTGGGTAGGTCTAGCCTTTCGCAGTCTGGGGCCAACGTCCTGACTTTC,TRBJ2-6,-,TRBV5-1,-
CASSLAGGLSYGYTF,TGTGCCAGCAGTTTGGCAGGGGGTTTGAGCTATGGCTACACCTTC,TRBJ1-2,TRBD1,TRBV27,-
CASSEADEQYF,TGTGCCAGCAGTGAAGCGGATGAGCAGTACTTC,TRBJ2-7,-,TRBV6-1,-
CASSGATDTQYF,TGTGCCAGCAGCGGGGCGACAGATACGCAGTATTTT,TRBJ2-3,-,TRBV7-9,-
CASSERGFTEAFF,TGTGCCAGCAGTGAAAGGGGGTTCACTGAAGCTTTCTTT,TRBJ1-1,-,TRBV6-4,-
CASSTSGRANEQFF,TGTGCCAGTAGTACTAGCGGGAGGGCCAACGAGCAGTTCTTC,TRBJ2-1,TRBD2,TRBV19,-
CASSPDGYSNQPQHF,TGTGCCAGTAGTCCCGACGGATATAGCAATCAGCCCCAGCATTTT,TRBJ1-5,-,TRBV19,-
CAWSEGGFTYEQYF,TGTGCCTGGAGCGAGGGGGGATTTACCTACGAGCAGTACTTC,TRBJ2-7,-,TRBV30,-
CASKGTLATNEKLFF,TGTGCCAGCAAGGGAACGTTGGCAACTAATGAAAAACTGTTTTTT,TRBJ1-4,-,TRBV7-9,once
CASSLSPAGVYEQFF,TGCGCCAGCAGCCTCTCCCCAGCGGGGGTGTATGAGCAGTTCTTC,TRBJ2-1,TRBD2,TRBV4-1,-
CASSPAGGDDEQYF,TGTGCCAGCAGCCCAGCGGGAGGAGACGACGAGCAGTACTTC,TRBJ2-7,TRBD2,TRBV5-8,-
CASSDTGNEQFF,TGTGCCAGCAGCGATACAGGGAATGAGCAGTTCTTC,TRBJ2-1,-,TRBV5-6,-
CASSESEGPYNSPLHF,TGTGCCAGCAGTGAAAGCGAAGGGCCCTATAATTCACCCCTCCACTTT,TRBJ1-6,-,TRBV2,-
CASSFDREAYEQYF,TGCGCCAGCAGCTTTGACCGGGAGGCCTACGAGCAGTACTTC,TRBJ2-7,TRBD2,TRBV5-1,once
CASSPRGPLYEQYF,TGTGCCAGCAGCCCCCGGGGGCCTCTCTACGAGCAGTACTTC,TRBJ2-7,-,TRBV16,once
CASSPSGVAGEQYF,TGTGCCAGCAGCCCTAGTGGGGTAGCTGGCGAGCAGTACTTC,TRBJ2-7,-,TRBV11-2,-
CASSLFPAGPLRDEQYF,TGTGCCAGCAGTTTATTCCCAGCGGGGCCCCTTCGGGACGAGCAGTACTTC,TRBJ2-7,TRBD2,TRBV27,-